Sequencing of this T cell receptor beta chain was carried out in a study of blood T cell repertoires in COVID-19. The trim removed 1 base at V and 6 bases at J, leaving 1 base unmatched. CDR3 size: 13 residues. Germline V gene sequence: CDR1 LNHNV, CDR2 YYDKDF (reference sequence). Authors' processing steps: Amplification of reference gene primers provided the estimated nucleated cell counts. Only in-frame clones appear in the TCRdb table, and some are missing; sequencing was by immunoSEQ multiplex PCR. V and J calls and clone size are copied from that table; D and trimming were computed from the DNA. The sample shows about 100,000 clones, approximately 84% of them seen only once.

This rearrangement joins TRBV15 to TRBJ1-2, with 8 bases identical to TRBD1. This TCR was recovered from a woman in her fifties or sixties with acute or convalescent COVID-19. The sequenced sample was peripheral blood. The CDR3 sequence: CATSRGTGNGYTF. The CDR3 nucleotides are TGTGCCACCAGCAGAGGGACAGGGAATGGCTACACCTTC.